The next 21 T cell receptor beta chains were all read from a single sample in a study of blood T cell repertoires in COVID-19 (dated by TCRdb to about 2020). Receptor amplification or capture employed the immunoSEQ multiplex PCR assay. TCRdb re-hosts the immuneACCESS table, in-frame sequences only. Its copies lack some clones; in the studies checked, an unresolved V gene accounts for under half of them, and the cause for the rest is not known. This sample holds roughly 290,000 clones; more than 70% were observed only once. The ten largest clones capture 7.8% of the sample. Sequencing was performed on peripheral blood. Source of these receptors: a woman between 50 and 59 years old who had recovered from COVID-19.

This clone has just a few counts. The V and J genes are TRBV10-3 and TRBJ2-7; 14 bases agree with TRBD2. Germline loops: CDR1 ENHRY, CDR2 SYGVKD. Germline trimming cut 6 bases from V and 2 bases from J; bases unmatched to any gene: 3. The CDR3 loop spans 15 amino acids. CDR3 sequence: CAIRGTSGGTYEQYF. The DNA of the CDR3 is TGTGCCATCAGGGGGACTAGCGGGGGAACCTACGAGCAGTACTTC.

This clone was seen once. The chain has TRBV12-5 and TRBJ2-1; 14 bases fit TRBD2. Trimming cost V 1 base and J 0 bases; bases outside gene matches: 2. Germline lookup yields CDR1 LGHNT and CDR2 FRNRAP. The CDR3 has 18 amino acids. The CDR3 reads CASGLGLAGGSSYNEQFF. The CDR3 DNA sequence: TGTGCTAGTGGTTTGGGACTAGCGGGAGGGAGCTCCTACAATGAGCAGTTCTTC.

The J gene is TRBJ2-7, the V gene TRBV7-9; TRBD2 agrees at 13 bases. This CDR3 has 16 residues. Germline V gives CDR1 SEHNR, CDR2 FQNEAQ (reference sequence). Germline trimming cut 8 bases from V and 0 bases from J; bases unmatched to any gene: 7. CDR3 nucleotide sequence: TGTGCCAGCGGACTAGCGGGAGATTGGAGCTCCTACGAGCAGTACTTC. The encoded protein is CASGLAGDWSSYEQYF. The complete variable domain, with remaining parts taken from reference TRBV7-9 and TRBJ2-7, reads DTGVSQNPRHKITKRGQNVTFRCDPISEHNRLYWYRQTLGQGPEFLTYFQNEAQLEKSRLLSDRFSAERPKGSFSTLEIQRTEQGDSAMYLCASGLAGDWSSYEQYFGPGTRLTVT.

V is TRBV12-3 or TRBV12-4 and J is TRBJ2-1, with TRBD2 matching over 8 bases. Trimming removed 3 bases from V and 9 bases from J; junction bases left unmatched: 4. The CDR3 length is 13 residues. DNA for the CDR3: TGTGCCAGCAGTTTTTCGGGGGGGAGTGAGCAGTTCTTC. Encoded protein: CASSFSGGSEQFF.

V usage is TRBV28 and J usage is TRBJ2-5; no definite D call. Trimming left V 4 bases short and J 4 bases short, with 10 bases between. Germline CDR1 is MDHEN and CDR2 is SYDVKM. The CDR3 length is 13 residues. CDR3: CASSSTNLETQYF. CDR3 nucleotide sequence: TGTGCCAGCAGTTCCACTAATTTAGAGACCCAGTACTTC.

The V and J genes are TRBV14 and TRBJ2-3, with TRBD2 identical over 7 bases. The germline CDR1 and CDR2 sequences are SGHDN and FVKESK. The CDR3 runs to 17 residues. J was trimmed by 2 bases and V by 3 bases; bases with no gene match: 11. The CDR3 DNA sequence: TGTGCCAGCAGCCACTTCTCTTTGCGGGGGAACACAGATACGCAGTATTTT. It is translated as CASSHFSLRGNTDTQYF.

This sequence joins TRBV11-3 and TRBJ2-7; D unresolved. Germline V CDR1 and CDR2: SGHNT, YENEEA. Trimming took 5 bases from V and 0 from J, leaving 8 bases between them. The length of the CDR3 is 13 residues. CDR3 bases: TGTGCCAGCAGCCTTGGAGACTCCTACGAGCAGTACTTC. Its protein product is CASSLGDSYEQYF.

The V call is TRBV6-4, the J call TRBJ2-4, with D maybe TRBD1 (6 bases). Trimming stripped 7 bases from V and 0 bases from J, with 16 bases between. CDR1 MRHNA and CDR2 SNTAGT come from the germline V gene. The CDR3 loop spans 16 amino acids. As DNA, the CDR3 is TGTGCCAGCACCGGGCCGCCAGGGGCAGCCAAAAACATTCAGTACTTC. Residues: CASTGPPGAAKNIQYF.

This chain joins TRBV14 and TRBJ1-4, with D perhaps TRBD1 (6 bases). The CDR3 consists of 16 residues. The V and J ends lost 1 base and 8 bases respectively, with 17 bases between them. Per the germline V gene, CDR1 is SGHDN and CDR2 is FVKESK. CDR3 bases: TGTGCCAGCAGCCAAGGGGAACAGGGCCAGGAGGAAAAACTGTTTTTT. It codes for CASSQGEQGQEEKLFF.

This clone occurred once. The chain has TRBV12-2 and TRBJ2-2; the table assigns TRBD2, which was not confirmed against the DNA. TRBV12-2 is classified as a pseudogene. The length of the CDR3 is 16 residues. The CDR3 bases are TGTGCAAGTCGCTTAGCTCGTGACTCGAACACCGGGGAGCTGTTTTTT. The encoded protein is CASRLARDSNTGELFF.

The chain combines TRBV5-4 with TRBJ2-7; TRBD1 is a possible D gene (6 bases). V was pared by 4 bases and J by 2 bases, with 16 bases between. The length of the CDR3 is 15 residues. CDR1 and CDR2 (germline): SGHNT, YYREEE (reference sequence). CDR3 residues: CASSDDNRATYEQYF. The CDR3 coding sequence is TGTGCCAGCAGCGACGACAACAGGGCTACCTACGAGCAGTACTTC.

The V and J genes are TRBV29-1 and TRBJ2-3; D not resolved. The CDR3 sequence is 14 residues long. V shed 7 bases and J shed 4 bases, with 18 bases lying between them. Germline CDR1 reads SQVTM; CDR2 reads ANQGSEA. In DNA, the CDR3 is TGCAGCGCCTCAAGCCGGAGTTCCCCAGATACGCAGTATTTT. Protein: CSASSRSSPDTQYF.

This rearrangement joins TRBV4-2 to TRBJ1-2, with TRBD1 matching over 7 bases. From germline, CDR1 is LGHNA and CDR2 YNFKEQ. The CDR3 has 13 amino acids. V trimming: 4 bases; J trimming: 7 bases; junction bases outside the gene matches: 6. In nucleotides, the CDR3 is TGTGCCAGCAGCCGAACAGGGGACGTTGGCTACACCTTC. This translates into CASSRTGDVGYTF.

V is TRBV7-2 and J is TRBJ1-1, with 12 bases matching TRBD1. Unmatched junction bases numbered 7, after V lost 4 bases and J lost 10 bases. The CDR3 contains 14 residues. Germline CDR1 SGHTA, CDR2 FQGNSA. Here the CDR3 DNA reads TGTGCCAGCAGCTGGGGACAGGGGGCGCGGGGAGCTTTCTTT. Encoded protein: CASSWGQGARGAFF. Full variable domain (missing parts from reference TRBV7-2 and TRBJ1-1): GAGVSQSPSNKVTEKGKDVELRCDPISGHTALYWYRQSLGQGLEFLIYFQGNSAPDKSGLPSDRFSAERTGGSVSTLTIQRTQQEDSAVYLCASSWGQGARGAFFGQGTRLTVV.

This clone has ten or more counts. The chain couples TRBV10-2 to TRBJ2-7; no firm D call. Trimming pared 1 base from V and 2 bases from J, leaving 12 bases between. Germline CDR1 and CDR2: WSHSY and SAAADI. The CDR3 sequence is 15 residues long. The CDR3 nucleotides read TGCGCCAGCAGTGAGTTCTCGACAACTGCCTACGAGCAGTACTTC. This encodes CASSEFSTTAYEQYF.

This clone appeared once. V gene TRBV2 combines with J gene TRBJ1-6; 7 bases are shared with TRBD1. The CDR3 covers 14 residues. Germline CDR1 reads SNHLY; CDR2 reads FYNNEI. The trim removed 6 bases at V and 7 bases at J, leaving 6 bases unmatched. The CDR3 DNA sequence: TGTGCCAGCAGAGGGGACAGCACAAATTCACCCCTCCACTTT. Protein sequence: CASRGDSTNSPLHF.

The genes are TRBV5-4 and TRBJ2-5; TRBD2 agrees at 8 bases. This CDR3 has 15 amino acids. V lost 1 base and J lost 5; bases outside the gene matches: 7. Germline V gene data show CDR1 as SGHNT and CDR2 as YYREEE (reference sequence). CDR3 sequence: CASSLSGGPEETQYF. The CDR3 DNA follows: TGTGCCAGCAGCTTGTCGGGAGGGCCGGAGGAGACCCAGTACTTC.

The chain is built from TRBV7-9 and TRBJ2-3; D is undetermined. The germline CDR1 and CDR2 sequences are SEHNR and FQNEAQ (reference sequence). The V gene lost 5 bases and the J gene lost 6 bases, with 15 bases spanning the gap. CDR3 length equals 14 residues. In nucleotides, the CDR3 is TGTGCCAGCAGCCGGAAAGGAGCTTTCGATACGCAGTATTTT. Its protein product is CASSRKGAFDTQYF. The full variable domain, rest sourced from reference TRBV7-9 and TRBJ2-3, is DTGVSQNPRHKITKRGQNVTFRCDPISEHNRLYWYRQTLGQGPEFLTYFQNEAQLEKSRLLSDRFSAERPKGSFSTLEIQRTEQGDSAMYLCASSRKGAFDTQYFGPGTRLTVL.

This rearrangement joins TRBV7-6 to TRBJ1-3, with D tentatively TRBD1 (5 bases). Germline V CDR1 and CDR2: SGHVS, FNYEAQ. Between the trimmed V and J ends, which lost 1 base and 0 bases, there was a span of 10 bases. CDR3 size: 16 residues. The CDR3 nucleotides read TGTGCCAGCAGCTTAGGCCCAGGGTACTCTGGAAACACCATATATTTT. This encodes CASSLGPGYSGNTIYF. Combining the CDR3 with reference TRBV7-6 and TRBJ1-3 gives the whole variable domain GAGVSQSPRYKVTKRGQDVALRCDPISGHVSLYWYRQALGQGPEFLTYFNYEAQQDKSGLPNDRFSAERPEGSISTLTIQRTEQRDSAMYRCASSLGPGYSGNTIYFGEGSWLTVV.

This clone was observed at least ten times. The same CDR3 is also encoded by other DNA sequences in this sample. The rearrangement links TRBV5-1 to TRBJ1-1; TRBD1 aligns across 8 bases. The CDR3 runs to 14 residues. Germline CDR1 reads SGHRS; CDR2 reads YFSETQ. V was clipped by 0 bases and J by 5 bases; unmatched bases: 3. The CDR3 spells CASSLGQGFTEAFF. CDR3 in DNA: TGCGCCAGCAGCTTGGGACAGGGGTTTACTGAAGCTTTCTTT.

The chain carries TRBV5-8 and TRBJ2-5, with 8 bases lining up with TRBD1. The CDR3 is 13 amino acids. Germline CDR1 is SGHTS and CDR2 is YDEGEE. V lost 4 bases and J lost 6; bases outside the gene matches: 5. The CDR3 DNA sequence: TGTGCCAGCAGCGTGGACAGGGACAAGACCCAGTACTTC. Translating it yields CASSVDRDKTQYF. Complete variable domain (other parts from reference TRBV5-8 and TRBJ2-5): EAGVTQSPTHLIKTRGQQATLRCSPISGHTSVYWYQQALGLGLQFLLWYDEGEERNRGNFPPRFSGRQFPNYSSELNVNALELEDSALYLCASSVDRDKTQYFGPGTRLLVL.